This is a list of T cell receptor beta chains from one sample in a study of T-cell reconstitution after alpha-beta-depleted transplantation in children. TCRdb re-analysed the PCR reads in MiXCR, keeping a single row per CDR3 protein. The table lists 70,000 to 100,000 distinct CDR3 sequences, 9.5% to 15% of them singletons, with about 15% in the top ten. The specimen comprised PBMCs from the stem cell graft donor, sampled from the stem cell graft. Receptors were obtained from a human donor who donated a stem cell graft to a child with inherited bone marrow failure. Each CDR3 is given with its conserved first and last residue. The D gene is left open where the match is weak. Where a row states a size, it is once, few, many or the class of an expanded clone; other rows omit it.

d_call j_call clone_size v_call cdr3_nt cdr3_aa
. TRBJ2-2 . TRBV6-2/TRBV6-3 TGTGCCAGCAGTTACGGTACACCGAACACCGGGGAGCTGTTTTTT CASSYGTPNTGELFF
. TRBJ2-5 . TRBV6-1 TGTGCCAGCAGTGAAGGACACGGCCAAGAGACCCAGTACTTC CASSEGHGQETQYF
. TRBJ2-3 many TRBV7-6 TGTGCCAGCAGCTTAGGTGGGGTCACAGATACGCAGTATTTT CASSLGGVTDTQYF
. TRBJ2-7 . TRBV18 TGTGCCAGCTCACCGCAACCCGACTCTACCTACGAGCAGTACTTC CASSPQPDSTYEQYF
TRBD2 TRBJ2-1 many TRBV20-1 TGCAGTGCTAGAGATCAGACTAGCGGTACCTACAATGAGCAGTTCTTC CSARDQTSGTYNEQFF
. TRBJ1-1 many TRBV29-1 TGCAGCGTTGAGACGAACCTTCGGGGGGAAGCTTTCTTT CSVETNLRGEAFF
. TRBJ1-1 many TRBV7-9 TGTGCCAGCAGCTTAGCGAGCGGGGCAGGGGCTTTCTTT CASSLASGAGAFF
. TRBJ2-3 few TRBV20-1 TGCAGTGCTCTGAGTAGCACAGATACGCAGTATTTT CSALSSTDTQYF
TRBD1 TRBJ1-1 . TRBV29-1 TGCAGCGTTGGGGACAGGGGGCGGAGGAGCACTGAAGCTTTCTTT CSVGDRGRRSTEAFF
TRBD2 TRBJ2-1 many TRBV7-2 TGTGCCAGCAGCCCCCCGAAAGGACTAGAGTGGGATGAGCAGTTCTTC CASSPPKGLEWDEQFF
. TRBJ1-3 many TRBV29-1 TGCAGCGTTGAAGATCGGGGAGCTGCTAACTCTGGAAACACCATATATTTT CSVEDRGAANSGNTIYF
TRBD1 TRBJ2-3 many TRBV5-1 TGCGCCAGCAACGACAGGGGAAGGACAGATACGCAGTATTTT CASNDRGRTDTQYF
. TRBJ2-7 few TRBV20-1 TGCAGTGCTAGGGCCAGGGGCTACGAGCAGTACTTC CSARARGYEQYF
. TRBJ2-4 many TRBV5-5 TGTGCCAGCAGCTTGTCTGTGGTCTACAAAAACATTCAGTACTTC CASSLSVVYKNIQYF
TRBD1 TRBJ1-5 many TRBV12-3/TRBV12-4 TGTGCCAGCAGACGACGGGGACAGGGGCAGGTCAATCAGCCCCAGCATTTT CASRRRGQGQVNQPQHF
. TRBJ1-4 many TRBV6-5 TGTGCCAGCAGTCTCGACACGAATGAAAAACTGTTTTTT CASSLDTNEKLFF
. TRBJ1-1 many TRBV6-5 TGTGCCAGCAGCCAAGGCGGATGGGGGGTGAACACTGAAGCTTTCTTT CASSQGGWGVNTEAFF
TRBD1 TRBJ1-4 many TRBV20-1 TGCAGTGCTCGAGACCGGCAGGGGGCCCGCGCAGAAGGACGTAGAGAAAAACTGTTTTTT CSARDRQGARAEGRREKLFF
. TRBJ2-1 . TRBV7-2 TGTGCCAGCAGCCCTGGGCCCTACAATGAGCAGTTCTTC CASSPGPYNEQFF
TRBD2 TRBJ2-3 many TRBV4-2 TGTGCCAGCAGCCTAGGACTAGCGGAGGGCACAGATACGCAGTATTTT CASSLGLAEGTDTQYF
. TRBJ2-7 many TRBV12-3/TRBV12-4 TGTGCCAGCAGCCCTGTGCTCCTCTCCTACGAGCAGTACTTC CASSPVLLSYEQYF
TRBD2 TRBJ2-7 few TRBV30 TGTGCCTGGAGTGATAGCGGGAGAGTGAACGAGCAGTACTTC CAWSDSGRVNEQYF